Reported below is one T cell receptor beta chain. These data belong to a study of cytomegalovirus exposure and HLA in healthy donors. 60 Vbeta and 13 Jbeta primers were used in PCR. Libraries were prepared by immunoSEQ multiplex PCR; TCRdb keeps only in-frame clonotypes and omits some of them. The sample is made up of about 43,000 clones, and the top ten hold roughly 1.8% of it. CDR1 and CDR2 (germline): SGHRS, YFSETQ. The trim removed 3 bases at V and 6 bases at J, leaving 11 bases unmatched. The CDR3 has 15 residues. The clonotype was recovered from a woman in her thirties in good health and CMV-seronegative. The specimen sequenced was PBMCs. The chain employs TRBV5-1 and TRBJ2-7, with TRBD1 matching 8 bases. Here the CDR3 reads CASSWPGQGTGEQYF. CDR3 DNA: TGCGCCAGCAGCTGGCCCGGACAGGGAACGGGCGAGCAGTACTTC.